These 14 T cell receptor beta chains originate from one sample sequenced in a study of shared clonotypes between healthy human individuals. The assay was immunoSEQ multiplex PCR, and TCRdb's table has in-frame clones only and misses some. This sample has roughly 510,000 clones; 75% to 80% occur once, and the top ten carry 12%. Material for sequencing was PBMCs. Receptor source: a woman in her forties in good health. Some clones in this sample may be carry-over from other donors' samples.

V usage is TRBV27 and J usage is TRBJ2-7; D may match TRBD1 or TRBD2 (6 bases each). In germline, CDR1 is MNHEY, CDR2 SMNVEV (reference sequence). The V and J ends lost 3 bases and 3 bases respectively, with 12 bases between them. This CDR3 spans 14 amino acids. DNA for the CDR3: TGTGCCAGCAGTTTGGGCGGGACATTCTACGAGCAGTACTTC. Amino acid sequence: CASSLGGTFYEQYF.

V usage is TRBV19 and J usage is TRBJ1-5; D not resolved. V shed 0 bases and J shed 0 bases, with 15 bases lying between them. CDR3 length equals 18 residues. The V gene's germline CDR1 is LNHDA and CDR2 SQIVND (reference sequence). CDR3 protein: CASSIDPLRVYSNQPQHF. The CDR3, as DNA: TGTGCCAGTAGTATAGACCCTTTGCGGGTCTATAGCAATCAGCCCCAGCATTTT.

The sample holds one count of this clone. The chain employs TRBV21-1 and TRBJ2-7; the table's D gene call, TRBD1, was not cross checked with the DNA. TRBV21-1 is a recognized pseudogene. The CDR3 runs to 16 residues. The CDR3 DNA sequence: TGTGCCAGCAGCAAAGGGGCATCTTACAGCTCCTACGAGCAGTACTTC. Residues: CASSKGASYSSYEQYF.

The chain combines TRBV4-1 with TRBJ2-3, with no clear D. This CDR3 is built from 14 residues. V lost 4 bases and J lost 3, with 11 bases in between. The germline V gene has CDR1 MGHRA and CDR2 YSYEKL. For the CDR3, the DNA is TGCGCCAGCAGCCCGACCCGGCCTACAGATACGCAGTATTTT. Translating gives CASSPTRPTDTQYF.

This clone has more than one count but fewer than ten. This chain's CDR3 is CASSPDREVHQPQHF. The CDR3 DNA reads TGTGCCAGCAGCCCGGACAGGGAAGTTCATCAGCCCCAGCATTTT. This chain uses TRBV4-2 with TRBJ1-5; TRBD1 matches at 8 bases. Per the germline V gene, CDR1 is LGHNA and CDR2 is YNFKEQ. After removal of 4 bases from V and 5 bases from J, the junction contained 7 bases not matched to a gene. The CDR3 totals 15 residues.

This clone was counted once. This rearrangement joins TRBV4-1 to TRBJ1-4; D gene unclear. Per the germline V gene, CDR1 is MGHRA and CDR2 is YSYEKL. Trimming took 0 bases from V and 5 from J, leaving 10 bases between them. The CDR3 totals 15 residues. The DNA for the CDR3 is TGCGCCAGCAGCCAAGACGTCAGGATGAATGAAAAACTGTTTTTT. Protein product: CASSQDVRMNEKLFF.

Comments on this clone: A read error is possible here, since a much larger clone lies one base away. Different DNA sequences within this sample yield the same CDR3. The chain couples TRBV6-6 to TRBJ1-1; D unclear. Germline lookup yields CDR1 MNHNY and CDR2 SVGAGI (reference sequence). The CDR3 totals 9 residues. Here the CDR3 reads CASSSEAFF. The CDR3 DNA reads TGTGCCAGCAGTTCTGAAGCGTTCTTT.

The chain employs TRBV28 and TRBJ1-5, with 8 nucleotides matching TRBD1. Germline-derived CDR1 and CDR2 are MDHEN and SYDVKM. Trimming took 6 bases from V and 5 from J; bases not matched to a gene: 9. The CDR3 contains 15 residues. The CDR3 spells CASRPGTGLYQPQHF. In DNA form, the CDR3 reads TGTGCCAGCAGACCCGGGACAGGCCTATATCAGCCCCAGCATTTT.

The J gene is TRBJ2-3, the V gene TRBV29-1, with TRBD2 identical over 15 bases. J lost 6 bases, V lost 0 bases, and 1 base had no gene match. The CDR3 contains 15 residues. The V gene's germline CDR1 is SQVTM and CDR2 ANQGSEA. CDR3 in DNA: TGCAGCGTTGAAGATGGGACTAGCGGGAGGGATACGCAGTATTTT. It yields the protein CSVEDGTSGRDTQYF.

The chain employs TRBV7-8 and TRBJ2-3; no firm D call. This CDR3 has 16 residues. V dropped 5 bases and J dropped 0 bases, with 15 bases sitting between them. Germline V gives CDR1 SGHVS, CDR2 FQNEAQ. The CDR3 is CASSDRISASTDTQYF. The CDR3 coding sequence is TGTGCCAGCAGCGATAGAATAAGCGCTAGCACAGATACGCAGTATTTT. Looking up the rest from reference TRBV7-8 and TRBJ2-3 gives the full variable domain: GAGVSQSPRYKVAKRGQDVALRCDPISGHVSLFWYQQALGQGPEFLTYFQNEAQLDKSGLPSDRFFAERPEGSVSTLKIQRTQQEDSAVYLCASSDRISASTDTQYFGPGTRLTVL.

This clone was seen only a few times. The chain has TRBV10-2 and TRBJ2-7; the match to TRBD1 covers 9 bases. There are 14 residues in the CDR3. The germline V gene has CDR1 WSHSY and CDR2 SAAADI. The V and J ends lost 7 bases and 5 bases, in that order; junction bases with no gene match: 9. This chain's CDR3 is CASNRDRDLNEQYF. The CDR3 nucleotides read TGCGCCAGCAACCGGGACAGGGATCTAAACGAGCAGTACTTC.

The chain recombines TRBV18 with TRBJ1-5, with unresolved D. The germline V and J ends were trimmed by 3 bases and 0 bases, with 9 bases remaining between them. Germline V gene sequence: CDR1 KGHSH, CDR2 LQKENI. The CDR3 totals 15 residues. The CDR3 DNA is TGTGCCAGCTCACCTTCCCAATATAGCAATCAGCCCCAGCATTTT. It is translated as CASSPSQYSNQPQHF.

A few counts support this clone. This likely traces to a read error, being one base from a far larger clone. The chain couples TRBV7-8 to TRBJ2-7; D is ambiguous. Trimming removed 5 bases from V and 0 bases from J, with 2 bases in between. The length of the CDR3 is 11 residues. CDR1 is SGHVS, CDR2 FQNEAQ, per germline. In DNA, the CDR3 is TGTGCCAGCAGCGACTCCTACGAGCAGTACTTC. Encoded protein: CASSDSYEQYF.

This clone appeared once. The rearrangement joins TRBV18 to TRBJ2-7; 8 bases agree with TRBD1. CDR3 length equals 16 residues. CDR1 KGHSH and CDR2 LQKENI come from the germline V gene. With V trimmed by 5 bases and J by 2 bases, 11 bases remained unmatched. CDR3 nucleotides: TGTGCCAGCTCAACCAGGGCAGGGGGCCACCCCTACGAGCAGTACTTC. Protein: CASSTRAGGHPYEQYF.